Reported below is one TCR beta chain. The antigen remains undetermined. The CDR3 runs to 16 residues. CDR1 SGHRS and CDR2 YFSETQ come from the germline V gene. The data were obtained in a study of monozygotic twins with inflammatory bowel disease. TCRdb reprocessed the 5' RACE reads and reports one entry per CDR3 protein, with no DNA. Across some 200,000 distinct CDR3 sequences, the top ten clones capture around 7.6% of the sample. Findings and limits, study-wide: The authors could not tell different T cell subtypes apart.

Sequencing used blood. The sequence was obtained from a human donor with ulcerative colitis or Crohn's disease, or a healthy co-twin of an affected twin (not recorded which). This chain joins TRBV5-1 and TRBJ2-2; TCRdb gives TRBD1 as the D gene, but with no DNA this cannot be confirmed. CDR3 protein: CASNPAGTGNTGELFF. Variable domain in full (rest from reference TRBV5-1 and TRBJ2-2): KAGVTQTPRYLIKTRGQQVTLSCSPISGHRSVSWYQQTPGQGLQFLFEYFSETQRNKGNFPGRFSGRQFSNSRSEMNVSTLELGDSALYLCASNPAGTGNTGELFFGEGSRLTVL.